A selection of T cell receptor beta chains follows, all from one sample in a study of blood T cell repertoires in COVID-19. Assay used: immunoSEQ multiplex PCR; TCRdb lists only in-frame clones, some missing. The repertoire has fewer than 50,000 clones, almost 90% of them found once; the top ten carry around a quarter. Sequenced material: peripheral blood. The receptors were sampled from a man aged 55 to 69 with active or convalescent COVID-19. Both conserved end residues are part of each CDR3. D genes are given only for firm matches. Clone size is not always given. Where it is, it says once, few, many or a class for expanded clones.

V gene	D gene	J gene	clone size	CDR3 DNA	CDR3 protein
TRBV28	.	TRBJ1-3	.	TGTGCCAGCAGTTCTTTAAACACCATATATTTT	CASSSLNTIYF
TRBV6-5	.	TRBJ2-6	.	TGTGCCAGCAGTCAGGGCTCTTCTGGGGCCAACGTCCTGACTTTC	CASSQGSSGANVLTF
TRBV14	.	TRBJ2-1	.	TGTGCCAGCAGCCAAGAGAGTGACAGGAACCTCAATGAGCAGTTCTTC	CASSQESDRNLNEQFF
TRBV18	.	TRBJ1-2	.	TGTGCCAGCTCATCCGGCGGTGGCTATGGCTACACCTTC	CASSSGGGYGYTF
TRBV14	.	TRBJ2-7	once	TGTGCCAGCAGCCCCCGGCGGAGGGCTCCCTACGAGCAGTACTTC	CASSPRRRAPYEQYF
TRBV6-2/TRBV6-3	.	TRBJ2-1	.	TGTGCCAGCAGTCGAGACACATACTCCTACAATGAGCAGTTCTTC	CASSRDTYSYNEQFF
TRBV5-6	.	TRBJ2-5	.	TGTGCCAGCAGCTTGCAGAATGCAGGGGTCGATCTCATGCAAGAGACCCAGTACTTC	CASSLQNAGVDLMQETQYF
TRBV7-9	TRBD1	TRBJ1-4	.	TGTGCCAGCAGCTTATCCGGGACAGGGACTGAAAAACTGTTTTTT	CASSLSGTGTEKLFF
TRBV9	.	TRBJ2-1	.	TGTGCCAGCAGCGGCCTCGCGAATGAGCAGTTCTTC	CASSGLANEQFF
TRBV27	TRBD1	TRBJ2-3	.	TGTGCCAGCTCAAAACAACCGGGACAGTTCACAGATACGCAGTATTTT	CASSKQPGQFTDTQYF
TRBV13	.	TRBJ2-2	.	TGTGCCAGCAGCTTTACAGGGAGGGAGCTGTTTTTT	CASSFTGRELFF
TRBV3-1/TRBV3-2	.	TRBJ2-4	.	TGTGCCAGCAGCCGCCGGGGGAACATTCAGTACTTC	CASSRRGNIQYF
TRBV5-6	.	TRBJ1-1	.	TGTGCCAGCAGCTTACGTGTCATTAGTTCGTTCACTGAAGCTTTCTTT	CASSLRVISSFTEAFF
TRBV7-2	.	TRBJ1-2	few	TGTGCCAGCAGCTTAGCGTACCAGTCCTATGGCTACACCTTC	CASSLAYQSYGYTF
TRBV2	.	TRBJ2-7	.	TGTGCCAGCTCCCTCGACAGTGACGAGCAGTACTTC	CASSLDSDEQYF
TRBV10-1	TRBD2	TRBJ2-3	.	TGCGCCAGCAGGCGTACCGGGACGACTAGCGGGAGTAATGGCCCAGATACGCAGTATTTT	CASRRTGTTSGSNGPDTQYF
TRBV5-6	TRBD1	TRBJ1-5	.	TGTGCCAGCAGCTTGTTTACAGGGGGATCCCAGCCCCAGCATTTT	CASSLFTGGSQPQHF
TRBV5-4	TRBD1	TRBJ2-5	.	TGTGCCAGCAGCCGGACAGGGGGCCGTGAGACCCAGTACTTC	CASSRTGGRETQYF
TRBV6-6	TRBD2	TRBJ2-7	few	TGTGCCAGCAGCCGCGGACTAGCGGGAGACCCCTACGAGCAGTACTTC	CASSRGLAGDPYEQYF
TRBV20-1	.	TRBJ2-5	.	TGCAGTGCTATTGATGGAACCCGCCTAGGCGAGACCCAGTACTTC	CSAIDGTRLGETQYF
TRBV24-1	TRBD2	TRBJ2-5	once	TGTGCCACCGGGGGTGGGAGGGGAGAAGAGACCCAGTACTTC	CATGGGRGEETQYF
TRBV6-6	.	TRBJ2-1	.	TGTGCCAGCCGACTAGGTTCCTACAATGAGCAGTTCTTC	CASRLGSYNEQFF
TRBV7-6	TRBD1	TRBJ2-7	.	TGTGCCAGCAGCACGCGACAGGGGGCGTACGAGCAGTACTTC	CASSTRQGAYEQYF
TRBV3-1/TRBV3-2	.	TRBJ1-2	few	TGTGCCAGCAGCTTGGACAGTTCCTATGGCTACACCTTC	CASSLDSSYGYTF
TRBV28	TRBD1	TRBJ2-2	.	TGTGCCAGCAGTTCCGACCGACAGGGAAACACCGGGGAGCTGTTTTTT	CASSSDRQGNTGELFF
TRBV7-9	TRBD2	TRBJ2-5	.	TGTGCCAGCAGCTTAATCCTTTGGGGGACTAAAGAGACCCAGTACTTC	CASSLILWGTKETQYF
TRBV7-2	.	TRBJ1-1	.	TGTGCCAGCAGCACTCGAACCGGGACAGAAGCTTTCTTT	CASSTRTGTEAFF
TRBV4-1	TRBD2	TRBJ2-1	.	TGCGCCAGCAGCCACCCGGTGCTAGCGGGAGACTCGAATGAGCAGTTCTTC	CASSHPVLAGDSNEQFF
TRBV6-1	TRBD2	TRBJ2-3	.	TGTGCCAGCAGTGAAATGACTAGCGGGTTTGCGCAGTATTTT	CASSEMTSGFAQYF
TRBV3-1/TRBV3-2	.	TRBJ2-7	once	TGTGCCAGCAGCCAAAGGGGCTCCTACGAGCAGTACTTC	CASSQRGSYEQYF
TRBV19	.	TRBJ1-1	.	TGTGCCAGTGAAAACAGGGTACAGAACACTGAAGCTTTCTTT	CASENRVQNTEAFF
TRBV23-1	.	TRBJ2-7	.	TGCGCCAGCAGTCAATCCCCAGGTTCGTCCTACGAGCAGTACTTC	CASSQSPGSSYEQYF
TRBV10-1	.	TRBJ2-2	.	TGCGCCAGCAGTGATGGGACTCCAACCGGGGAGCTGTTTTTT	CASSDGTPTGELFF
TRBV7-3	TRBD2	TRBJ2-3	.	TGTGCCAGCAGCTTAGGGCCGTTAGCGGGAACAGATACGCAGTATTTT	CASSLGPLAGTDTQYF
TRBV10-2	TRBD1	TRBJ2-2	.	TGCGCCAGCAGTGAGCCACAGGGGTACACCGGGGAGCTGTTTTTT	CASSEPQGYTGELFF
TRBV7-9	.	TRBJ2-5	.	TGTGCCAGCAGCTTACAGCAAGAGACCCAGTACTTC	CASSLQQETQYF